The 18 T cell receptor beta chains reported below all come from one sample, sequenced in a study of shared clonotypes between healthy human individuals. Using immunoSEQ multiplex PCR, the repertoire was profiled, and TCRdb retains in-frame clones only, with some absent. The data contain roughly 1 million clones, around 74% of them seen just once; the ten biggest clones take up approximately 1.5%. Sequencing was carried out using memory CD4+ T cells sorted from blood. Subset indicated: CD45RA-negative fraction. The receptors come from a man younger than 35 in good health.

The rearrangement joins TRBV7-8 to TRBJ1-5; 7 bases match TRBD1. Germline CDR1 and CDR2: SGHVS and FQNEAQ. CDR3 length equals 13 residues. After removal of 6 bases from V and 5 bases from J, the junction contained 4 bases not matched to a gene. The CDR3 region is CASSLTGDQPQHF. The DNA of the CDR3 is TGTGCCAGCAGTCTCACAGGGGATCAGCCCCAGCATTTT.

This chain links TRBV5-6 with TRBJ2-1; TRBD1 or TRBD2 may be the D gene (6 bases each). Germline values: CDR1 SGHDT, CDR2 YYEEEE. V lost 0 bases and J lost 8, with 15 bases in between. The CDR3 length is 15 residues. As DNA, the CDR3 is TGTGCCAGCAGCTTGGTCCGGGGGCGGGTATATGAGCAGTTCTTC. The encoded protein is CASSLVRGRVYEQFF.

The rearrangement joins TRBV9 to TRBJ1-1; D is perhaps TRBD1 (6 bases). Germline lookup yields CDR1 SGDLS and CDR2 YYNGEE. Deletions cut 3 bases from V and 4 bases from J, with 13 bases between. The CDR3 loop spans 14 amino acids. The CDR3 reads CASSAAEGGTEAFF. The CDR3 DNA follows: TGTGCCAGCAGCGCCGCAGAAGGGGGCACTGAAGCTTTCTTT.

CDR3: CASTDGGFSGNTIYF. The CDR3, as DNA: TGTGCCAGCACCGACGGCGGGTTCTCTGGAAACACCATATATTTT. The V gene is TRBV6-6, the J gene TRBJ1-3, with unresolved D. From germline, CDR1 is MNHNY and CDR2 SVGAGI (reference sequence). This CDR3 has 15 amino acids. With 7 bases removed from V and 0 bases from J, the gap between germline ends came to 13 bases.

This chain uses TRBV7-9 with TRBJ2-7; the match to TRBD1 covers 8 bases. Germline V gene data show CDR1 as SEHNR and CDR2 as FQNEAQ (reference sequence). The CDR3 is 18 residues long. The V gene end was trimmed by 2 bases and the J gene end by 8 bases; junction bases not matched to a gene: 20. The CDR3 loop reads CASSLSVLTGAAMAQQYF. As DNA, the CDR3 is TGTGCCAGCAGCTTATCGGTGTTGACAGGGGCTGCCATGGCTCAGCAGTACTTC.

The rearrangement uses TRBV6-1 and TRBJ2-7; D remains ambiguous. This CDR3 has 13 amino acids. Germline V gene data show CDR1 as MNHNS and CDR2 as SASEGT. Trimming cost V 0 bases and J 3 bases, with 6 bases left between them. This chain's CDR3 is CASSEAHGYEQYF. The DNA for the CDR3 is TGTGCCAGCAGTGAAGCGCACGGCTACGAGCAGTACTTC.

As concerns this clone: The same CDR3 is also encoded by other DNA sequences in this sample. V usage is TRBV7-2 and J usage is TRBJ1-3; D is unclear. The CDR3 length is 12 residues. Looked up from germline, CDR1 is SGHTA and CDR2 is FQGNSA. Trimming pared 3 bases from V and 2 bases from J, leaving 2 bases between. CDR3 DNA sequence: TGTGCCAGCAGCTTTCCTGGAAACACCATATATTTT. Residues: CASSFPGNTIYF.

CDR3 sequence reads: CASSLTGTAKNNEQFF. The CDR3 nucleotides read TGTGCCAGCAGCTTAACAGGGACAGCAAAAAACAATGAGCAGTTCTTC. The V gene is TRBV7-3, the J gene TRBJ2-1; 7 bases are a match to TRBD1. V trimming: 0 bases; J trimming: 5 bases; junction bases outside the gene matches: 7. This CDR3 comprises 16 residues. Germline V CDR1 and CDR2: SGHTA, FQGTGA.

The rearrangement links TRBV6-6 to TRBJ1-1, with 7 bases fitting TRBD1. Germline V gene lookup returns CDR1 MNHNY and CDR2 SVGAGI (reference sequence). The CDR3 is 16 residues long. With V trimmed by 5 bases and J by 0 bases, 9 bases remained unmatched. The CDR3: CASSPPFDRVNTEAFF. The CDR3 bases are TGTGCCAGCAGTCCTCCTTTTGACAGGGTGAACACTGAAGCTTTCTTT.

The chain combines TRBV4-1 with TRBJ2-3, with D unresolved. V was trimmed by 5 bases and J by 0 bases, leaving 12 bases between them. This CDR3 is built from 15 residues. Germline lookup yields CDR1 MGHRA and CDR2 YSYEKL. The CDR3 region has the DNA TGCGCCAGCAGCTACGACGGACGAAGCACAGATACGCAGTATTTT. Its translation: CASSYDGRSTDTQYF.

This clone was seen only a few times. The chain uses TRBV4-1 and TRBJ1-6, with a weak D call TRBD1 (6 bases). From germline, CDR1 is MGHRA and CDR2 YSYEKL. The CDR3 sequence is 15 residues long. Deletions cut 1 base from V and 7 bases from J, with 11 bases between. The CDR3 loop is CASSQGAGQNSPLHF. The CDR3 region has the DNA TGCGCCAGCAGCCAAGGAGCAGGACAGAATTCACCCCTCCACTTT.

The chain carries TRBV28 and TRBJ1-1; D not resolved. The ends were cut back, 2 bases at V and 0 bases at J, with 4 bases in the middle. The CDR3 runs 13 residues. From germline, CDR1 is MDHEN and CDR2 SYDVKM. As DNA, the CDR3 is TGTGCCAGCAGTTTAGGGGTGAACACTGAAGCTTTCTTT. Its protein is CASSLGVNTEAFF. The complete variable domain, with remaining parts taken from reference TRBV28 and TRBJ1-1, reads DVKVTQSSRYLVKRTGEKVFLECVQDMDHENMFWYRQDPGLGLRLIYFSYDVKMKEKGDIPEGYSVSREKKERFSLILESASTNQTSMYLCASSLGVNTEAFFGQGTRLTVV.

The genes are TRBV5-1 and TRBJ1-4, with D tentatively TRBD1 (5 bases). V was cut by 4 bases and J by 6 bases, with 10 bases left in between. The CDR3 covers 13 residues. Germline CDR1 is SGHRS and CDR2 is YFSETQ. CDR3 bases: TGCGCCAGCAGCGGCTCAGGGTATGAAAAACTGTTTTTT. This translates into CASSGSGYEKLFF. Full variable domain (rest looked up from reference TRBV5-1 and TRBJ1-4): KAGVTQTPRYLIKTRGQQVTLSCSPISGHRSVSWYQQTPGQGLQFLFEYFSETQRNKGNFPGRFSGRQFSNSRSEMNVSTLELGDSALYLCASSGSGYEKLFFGSGTQLSVL.

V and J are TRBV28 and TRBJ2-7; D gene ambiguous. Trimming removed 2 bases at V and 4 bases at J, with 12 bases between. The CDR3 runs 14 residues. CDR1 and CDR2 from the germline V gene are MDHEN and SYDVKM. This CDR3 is CASSLDIPPYEQYF. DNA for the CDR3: TGTGCCAGCAGTTTAGATATTCCGCCGTACGAGCAGTACTTC.

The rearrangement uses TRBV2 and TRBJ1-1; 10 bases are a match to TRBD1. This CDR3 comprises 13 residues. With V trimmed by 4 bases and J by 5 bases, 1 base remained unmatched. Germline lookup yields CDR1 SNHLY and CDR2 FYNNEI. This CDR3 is CASSGQGATEAFF. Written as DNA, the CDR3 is TGTGCCAGCAGTGGACAGGGGGCGACTGAAGCTTTCTTT.

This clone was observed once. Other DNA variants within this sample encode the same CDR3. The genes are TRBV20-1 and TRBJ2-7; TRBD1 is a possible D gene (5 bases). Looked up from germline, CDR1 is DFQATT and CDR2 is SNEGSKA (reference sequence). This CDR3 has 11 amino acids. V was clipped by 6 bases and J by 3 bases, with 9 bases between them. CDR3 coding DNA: TGCAGTGCCTTAGACAGCTACGAGCAGTACTTC. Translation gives CSALDSYEQYF.

The CDR3 sequence is CASSLEGGGNEKLFF. The DNA of the CDR3 is TGTGCCAGCAGCTTAGAGGGAGGAGGGAATGAAAAACTGTTTTTT. The chain has TRBV7-9 and TRBJ1-4; D gene uncertain. V lost 1 base to trimming and J lost 5 bases, with 11 bases between them. CDR3 length equals 15 residues. CDR1 and CDR2 (germline): SEHNR, FQNEAQ (reference sequence). The variable domain in full, completed from reference TRBV7-9 and TRBJ1-4, reads DTGVSQNPRHKITKRGQNVTFRCDPISEHNRLYWYRQTLGQGPEFLTYFQNEAQLEKSRLLSDRFSAERPKGSFSTLEIQRTEQGDSAMYLCASSLEGGGNEKLFFGSGTQLSVL.

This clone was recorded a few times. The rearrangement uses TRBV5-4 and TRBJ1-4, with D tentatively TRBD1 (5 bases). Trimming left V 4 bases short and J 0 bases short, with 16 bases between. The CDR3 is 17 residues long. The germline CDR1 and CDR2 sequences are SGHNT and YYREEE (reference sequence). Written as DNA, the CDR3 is TGTGCCAGCAGCGCACCCGGGACGGATGCAACTAATGAAAAACTGTTTTTT. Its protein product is CASSAPGTDATNEKLFF.